The 9 T cell receptor beta chains reported below all come from one sample, sequenced in a study of brain T cells in children with intractable seizures. Time point: blood from clinic visit 5 months post-surgery; TSC patient then seizure free. Repertoires were generated with immunoSEQ multiplex PCR, while TCRdb's copy carries only in-frame clones and drops some. Of 300,000 to 400,000 clones listed, 93% are singletons. Sequenced material: peripheral blood, taken 4 to 5 months after surgery. These receptors were collected from a boy in the first two years of life with tuberous sclerosis and intractable seizures.

Comment on this clone: In the same sample, other DNA sequences code for this CDR3. The rearrangement joins TRBV7-9 to TRBJ2-1; no reliable D call. The CDR3 totals 14 residues. V shed 3 bases and J shed 0 bases, with 6 bases lying between them. Germline CDR1 reads SEHNR; CDR2 reads FQNEAQ (reference sequence). CDR3 nucleotides: TGTGCCAGCAGCTTGGATAGCTCCTACAATGAGCAGTTCTTC. This encodes CASSLDSSYNEQFF.

This chain links TRBV10-3 with TRBJ2-3; D is uncertain. V shed 2 bases and J shed 4 bases, with 4 bases lying between them. Germline CDR1 is ENHRY and CDR2 is SYGVKD. The CDR3 length is 12 residues. The CDR3, as DNA: TGTGCCATCAGTGAGCTTGCAGATACGCAGTATTTT. Its translation is CAISELADTQYF.

The rearrangement links TRBV3-1 (or the pseudogene TRBV3-2) to TRBJ2-3, with D possibly being TRBD1 or TRBD2 (5 bases each). The ends were cut back, 4 bases at V and 2 bases at J, with 10 bases in the middle. The CDR3 is 14 residues long. Germline assignment: CDR1 LGHDT and CDR2 YNNKEL (reference sequence). The CDR3 bases are TGTGCCAGCAGCCTGGGACCGAACACAGATACGCAGTATTTT. Residues: CASSLGPNTDTQYF.

This chain connects TRBV27 to TRBJ1-1; D unclear. The CDR3 length is 13 residues. Per the germline V gene, CDR1 is MNHEY and CDR2 is SMNVEV (reference sequence). V lost 5 bases, J lost 1 base, and 8 bases lay in between. The CDR3 DNA reads as TGTGCCAGCAGTATCCCAGGGAACACTGAAGCTTTCTTT. It encodes CASSIPGNTEAFF.

The rearrangement uses TRBV9 and TRBJ2-2; D unclear. The germline V and J ends were trimmed by 4 bases and 1 base, with 11 bases remaining between them. Germline CDR1 is SGDLS and CDR2 is YYNGEE. This CDR3 is built from 15 residues. In DNA, the CDR3 is TGTGCCAGCAGCCCCAGCGAGCGGAACACCGGGGAGCTGTTTTTT. Translation: CASSPSERNTGELFF.

V and J are TRBV24-1 and TRBJ2-5; D may be TRBD1 (5 bases). V was pared by 8 bases and J by 4 bases, with 16 bases between. This CDR3 has 14 residues. Germline V gene data show CDR1 as KGHDR and CDR2 as SFDVKD. CDR3 sequence reads: CATNWSRVGETQYF. The CDR3 DNA follows: TGTGCCACCAACTGGTCCAGGGTGGGAGAGACCCAGTACTTC.

The chain recombines TRBV12-2 with TRBJ1-1. TRBV12-2 is marked as a pseudogene. The CDR3 spans 17 residues. CDR3 sequence (DNA): TGTGCAAGTCGCTTAGCTCCGGGACGAAGTATGAACACTGAAGCTTTCTTT. This gives the protein CASRLAPGRSMNTEAFF.

Details on this clone: Compared with germline, one end of the junction differs, possibly owing to a read error. The chain joins TRBV6-1 to TRBJ2-7, with D unclear. Germline V lookup: CDR1 MNHNS, CDR2 SASEGT. The CDR3 is 14 residues long. CDR3 in amino acids: CASREGLVSYEQYF. The DNA of the CDR3 is TGTGCCAGCAGGGAAGGGTTAGTTTCCTACGAGCAGTACTTC.

The J gene is TRBJ1-4, the V gene TRBV3-1 (or the pseudogene TRBV3-2); D is uncertain. Germline values: CDR1 LGHDT, CDR2 YNNKEL (reference sequence). The CDR3 loop spans 15 amino acids. The V and J ends lost 3 bases and 0 bases respectively, with 8 bases between them. CDR3 nucleotides: TGTGCCAGCAGCCAGATGGCGGCAACTAATGAAAAACTGTTTTTT. Amino acids: CASSQMAATNEKLFF.